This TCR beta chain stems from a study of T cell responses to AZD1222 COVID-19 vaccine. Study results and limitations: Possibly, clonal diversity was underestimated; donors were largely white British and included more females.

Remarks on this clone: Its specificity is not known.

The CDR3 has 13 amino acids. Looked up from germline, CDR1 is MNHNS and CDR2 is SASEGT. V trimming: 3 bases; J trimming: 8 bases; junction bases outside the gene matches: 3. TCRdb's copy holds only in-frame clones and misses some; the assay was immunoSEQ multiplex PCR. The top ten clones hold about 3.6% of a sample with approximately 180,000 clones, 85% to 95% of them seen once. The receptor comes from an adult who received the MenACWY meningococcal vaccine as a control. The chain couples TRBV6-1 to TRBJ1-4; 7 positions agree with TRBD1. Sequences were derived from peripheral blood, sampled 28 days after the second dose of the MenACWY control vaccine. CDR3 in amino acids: CASSDVTGEKLFF. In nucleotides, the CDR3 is TGTGCCAGCAGTGACGTGACAGGGGAAAAACTGTTTTTT.